The entry below describes one T cell receptor beta chain. This specimen comes from a study of blood T cell repertoires in COVID-19. TCRdb's table, derived via immunoSEQ multiplex PCR, lists solely in-frame clones and lacks some. The data hold 60,000 to 80,000 clones, with 70% to 90% observed a single time. V lost 5 bases and J lost 2; bases outside the gene matches: 5. Germline V CDR1 and CDR2: SGHNT, YENEEA. This CDR3 contains 14 residues. Source material: peripheral blood. This rearrangement joins TRBV11-3 to TRBJ1-1; TRBD1 matches at 7 bases. This sequence was found in a man in his sixties or seventies with acute or convalescent COVID-19. DNA for the CDR3: TGTGCCAGCAGCCTACAGGGGTTCAACACTGAAGCTTTCTTT. Its translation is CASSLQGFNTEAFF.